What follows is one TCR beta chain and its context. The data were taken from a study of human T cells and chemical hapten exposure. Looking at the study overall: Read at 6 days, the patch tests placed 0.01% DPC on the upper back.

TCRdb processed the RACE reads anew with MiXCR; each CDR3 protein has one entry. The data show approximately 90,000 distinct CDR3 sequences, 6.5% to 10% seen once. Time point in this sample: pre-sensitization, week 0. Treatment reported: therapeutic diphenylcyclopropenone sensitization with weekly scalp DPC. CDR3 length: 13 amino acids. CDR1 DFQATT and CDR2 SNEGSKA come from the germline V gene (reference sequence). The V end was cut by 6 bases, the J end by 1 base, with 11 bases between. The V gene is TRBV20-1, the J gene TRBJ2-3; D call uncertain. This TCR was recovered from a middle-aged man with alopecia areata. Some clones in this sample may be carry-over from other donors' samples. This specimen consisted of whole blood, obtained in connection with sensitization to the hapten diphenylcyclopropenone (DPC). CDR3 protein: CSASIFGTDTQYF. The DNA of the CDR3 is TGCAGTGCGAGCATCTTTGGCACAGATACGCAGTATTTT.